The present TCR beta chain was sequenced within a study of cytomegalovirus exposure and HLA in healthy donors. Study findings and constraints: Immune exposure was documented only through CMV serostatus.

CDR3 length: 15 amino acids. Germline V gives CDR1 SEHNR, CDR2 FQNEAQ (reference sequence). V was pared by 3 bases and J by 5 bases, with 5 bases of the junction left unmatched. This clone appeared once. What it recognizes is unknown. The PCR made use of 60 Vbeta and 13 Jbeta primers. Sequencing used immunoSEQ multiplex PCR; TCRdb keeps in-frame clones, though not all of them. The table has 150,000 to 200,000 clones, approximately 79% seen once. V is TRBV7-9 and J is TRBJ2-2, with 8 positions matching TRBD1. Sequenced material: PBMCs. The receptor's source is a woman aged 30 to 39 in good health and CMV-seropositive. The CDR3 is CASSFRGLETGELFF. The CDR3 DNA follows: TGTGCCAGCAGCTTCAGGGGGCTAGAAACCGGGGAGCTGTTTTTT.